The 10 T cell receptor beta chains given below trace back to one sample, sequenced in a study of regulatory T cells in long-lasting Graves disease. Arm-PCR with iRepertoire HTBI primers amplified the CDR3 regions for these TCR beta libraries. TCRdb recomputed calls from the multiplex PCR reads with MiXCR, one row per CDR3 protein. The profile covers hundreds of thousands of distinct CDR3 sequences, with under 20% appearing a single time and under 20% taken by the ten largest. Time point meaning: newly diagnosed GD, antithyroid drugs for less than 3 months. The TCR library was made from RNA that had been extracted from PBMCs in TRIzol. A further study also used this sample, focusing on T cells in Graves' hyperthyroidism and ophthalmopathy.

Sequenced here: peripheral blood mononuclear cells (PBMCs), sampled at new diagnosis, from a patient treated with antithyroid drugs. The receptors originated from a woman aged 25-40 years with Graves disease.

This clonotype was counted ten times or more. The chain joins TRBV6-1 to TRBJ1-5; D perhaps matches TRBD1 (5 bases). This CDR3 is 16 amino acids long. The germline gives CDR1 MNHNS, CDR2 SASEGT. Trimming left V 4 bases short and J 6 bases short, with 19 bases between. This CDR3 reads CASSASGLFYIQPQHF. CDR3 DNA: TGTGCCAGCAGTGCGTCAGGGCTATTTTATATTCAGCCCCAGCATTTT.

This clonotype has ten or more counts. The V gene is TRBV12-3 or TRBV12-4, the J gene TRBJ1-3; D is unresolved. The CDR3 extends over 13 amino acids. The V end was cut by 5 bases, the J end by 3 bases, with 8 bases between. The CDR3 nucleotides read TGTGCCAGCAGTAAAAGTCGTGGAAACACCATATATTTT. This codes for CASSKSRGNTIYF.

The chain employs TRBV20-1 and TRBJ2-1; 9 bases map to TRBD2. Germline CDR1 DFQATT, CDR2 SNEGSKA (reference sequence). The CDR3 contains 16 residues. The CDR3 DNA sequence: TGCAATGCCCAGCGGAGCAGCGGGAGGATCTACAATGAGCAGTTCTTC. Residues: CNAQRSSGRIYNEQFF.

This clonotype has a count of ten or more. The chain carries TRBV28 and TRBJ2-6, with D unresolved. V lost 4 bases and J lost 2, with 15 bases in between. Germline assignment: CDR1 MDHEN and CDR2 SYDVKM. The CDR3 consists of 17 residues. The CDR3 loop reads CASSSTEAATGANVLTF. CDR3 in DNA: TGTGCCAGCAGTTCCACCGAGGCGGCTACTGGGGCCAACGTCCTGACTTTC.

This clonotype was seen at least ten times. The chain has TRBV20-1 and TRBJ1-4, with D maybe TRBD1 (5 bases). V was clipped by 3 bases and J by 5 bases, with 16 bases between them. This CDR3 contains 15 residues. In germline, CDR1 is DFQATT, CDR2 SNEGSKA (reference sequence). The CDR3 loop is CSASSGTAHNEKLFF. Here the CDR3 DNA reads TGCAGTGCTAGCTCCGGGACGGCCCACAATGAAAAACTGTTTTTT.

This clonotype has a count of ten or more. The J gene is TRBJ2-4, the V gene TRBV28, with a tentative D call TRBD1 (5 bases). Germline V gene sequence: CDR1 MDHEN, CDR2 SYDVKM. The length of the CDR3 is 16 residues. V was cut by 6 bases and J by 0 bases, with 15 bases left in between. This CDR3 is CASSYRKTVAKNIQYF. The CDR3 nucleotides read TGTGCCAGCAGCTATCGGAAGACAGTAGCCAAAAACATTCAGTACTTC. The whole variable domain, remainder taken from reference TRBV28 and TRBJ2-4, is DVKVTQSSRYLVKRTGEKVFLECVQDMDHENMFWYRQDPGLGLRLIYFSYDVKMKEKGDIPEGYSVSREKKERFSLILESASTNQTSMYLCASSYRKTVAKNIQYFGAGTRLSVL.

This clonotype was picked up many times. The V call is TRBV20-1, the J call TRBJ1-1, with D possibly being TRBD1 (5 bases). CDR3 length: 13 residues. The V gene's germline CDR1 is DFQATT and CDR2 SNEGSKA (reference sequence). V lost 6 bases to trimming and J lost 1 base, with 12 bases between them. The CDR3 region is CSATRVSNTEAFF. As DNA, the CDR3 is TGCAGTGCCACCAGGGTATCGAACACTGAAGCTTTCTTT.

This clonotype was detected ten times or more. The CDR3 loop reads CASTSGLYNEQFF. The CDR3 DNA reads TGTGCCAGTACTAGCGGGTTGTACAATGAGCAGTTCTTC. J is TRBJ2-1 and V is TRBV27, with 9 positions matching TRBD2. This CDR3 spans 13 amino acids. Germline CDR1 and CDR2: MNHEY and SMNVEV (reference sequence). J gave up 4 bases and V 9 bases, and 4 bases lay outside the gene matches.

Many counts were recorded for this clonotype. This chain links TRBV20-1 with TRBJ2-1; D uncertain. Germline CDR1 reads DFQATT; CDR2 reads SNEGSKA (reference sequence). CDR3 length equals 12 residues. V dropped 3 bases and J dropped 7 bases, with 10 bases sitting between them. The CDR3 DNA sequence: TGCAGTGCTAGCAACACGATGAATGAGCAGTTCTTC. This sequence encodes CSASNTMNEQFF.

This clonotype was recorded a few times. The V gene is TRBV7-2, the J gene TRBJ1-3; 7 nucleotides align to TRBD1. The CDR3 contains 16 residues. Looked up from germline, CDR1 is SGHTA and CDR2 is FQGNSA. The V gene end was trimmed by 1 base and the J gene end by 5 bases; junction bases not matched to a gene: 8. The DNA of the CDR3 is TGTGCCAGCAGCTTAGTGGGCGGGACAGTTCGAAACACCATATATTTT. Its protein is CASSLVGGTVRNTIYF.